A selection of T cell receptor beta chains follows, all from one sample in a study of blood T cell repertoires in COVID-19. Produced via immunoSEQ multiplex PCR; TCRdb's table is partial and in-frame only. The data hold under 300,000 clones, with around 85% observed a single time. Sequenced input: peripheral blood. Receptor source: a man aged 55 to 70 with acute or convalescent COVID-19. Both conserved end residues are part of each CDR3. The D gene is left open where the match is weak. Only part of the rows carry a size: once, few, many, or a class if the clone is expanded.

V,D,size,J,CDR3,DNA
TRBV9,.,.,TRBJ2-2,CASSQGAGELFF,TGTGCCAGCAGCCAAGGGGCCGGGGAGCTGTTTTTT
TRBV3-1/TRBV3-2,TRBD1,.,TRBJ2-1,CASSQDQDRGIHNEQFF,TGTGCCAGCAGCCAAGATCAGGACAGGGGAATCCACAATGAGCAGTTCTTC
TRBV7-8,.,.,TRBJ2-1,CASILTRLGDEQFF,TGTGCCAGCATCCTCACTAGACTTGGCGATGAGCAGTTCTTC
TRBV18,.,once,TRBJ1-1,CASSLAERYTEAFF,TGTGCCAGCTCACTCGCTGAGAGGTACACTGAAGCTTTCTTT
TRBV2,.,.,TRBJ2-3,CASSELGGTEDTQYF,TGTGCCAGCAGTGAACTCGGCGGGACTGAAGATACGCAGTATTTT
TRBV10-3,TRBD1,.,TRBJ2-7,CAIGQVPEQYF,TGTGCCATCGGACAGGTCCCCGAGCAGTACTTC
TRBV11-3,.,.,TRBJ2-2,CASSLASNTGELFF,TGTGCCAGCAGCTTAGCCTCGAACACCGGGGAGCTGTTTTTT
TRBV6-5,.,.,TRBJ1-6,CASSYTDSRISPLHF,TGTGCCAGCAGTTACACGGACAGTCGGATTTCACCCCTCCACTTT
TRBV9,.,.,TRBJ1-5,CASSRLGDTNQPQHF,TGTGCCAGCAGCCGCCTGGGGGACACTAATCAGCCCCAGCATTTT
TRBV9,TRBD1,.,TRBJ1-5,CASSVVSRQGLSNQPQHF,TGTGCCAGCAGCGTAGTGTCGAGACAGGGGCTAAGCAATCAGCCCCAGCATTTT
TRBV4-3,.,once,TRBJ2-7,CASSPSTGRLGEQYF,TGCGCCAGCAGTCCAAGTACTGGCCGGCTAGGCGAGCAGTACTTC
TRBV19,TRBD1,.,TRBJ2-7,CASSKGQGGFHEQYF,TGTGCCAGTAGTAAAGGACAGGGAGGTTTCCACGAGCAGTACTTC
TRBV5-1,TRBD2,.,TRBJ2-1,CASRRTSAMYNEQFF,TGCGCCAGCCGGCGGACTAGCGCAATGTACAATGAGCAGTTCTTC
TRBV6-5,TRBD1,.,TRBJ2-7,CASISTGTYEQYF,TGTGCCAGCATCTCGACAGGGACCTACGAGCAGTACTTC
TRBV18,TRBD1,.,TRBJ1-3,CASSPLGPGQGTSGNTIYF,TGTGCCAGCTCACCACTGGGACCGGGACAGGGGACTTCTGGAAACACCATATATTTT
TRBV24-1,TRBD2,.,TRBJ2-7,CATSDSGLDNYEQYF,TGTGCCACCAGTGATTCGGGACTAGACAACTACGAGCAGTACTTC
TRBV28,TRBD1,once,TRBJ1-1,CASSGRQGTEAFF,TGTGCCAGCAGCGGACGACAGGGCACTGAAGCTTTCTTT
TRBV30,TRBD1,.,TRBJ1-5,CAWSGRDRVGGNQPQHF,TGTGCCTGGAGTGGAAGGGACAGAGTTGGGGGCAATCAGCCCCAGCATTTT
TRBV30,.,.,TRBJ2-6,CAWSPGTGGANVLTF,TGTGCCTGGAGCCCCGGGACTGGTGGGGCCAACGTCCTGACTTTC
TRBV3-1/TRBV3-2,TRBD2,.,TRBJ2-1,CASSPGRAAEQFF,TGTGCCAGCAGCCCCGGGAGGGCGGCTGAGCAGTTCTTC
TRBV14,.,.,TRBJ2-2,CASSQVQALTGELFF,TGTGCCAGCAGCCAAGTCCAGGCTCTCACCGGGGAGCTGTTTTTT
TRBV28,.,.,TRBJ1-6,CASIRQGVSPLHF,TGTGCCAGCATAAGGCAAGGGGTTTCACCCCTCCACTTT
TRBV9,.,.,TRBJ2-2,CASSVRQGNTGELFF,TGTGCCAGCAGCGTAAGGCAGGGGAACACCGGGGAGCTGTTTTTT
TRBV25-1,.,.,TRBJ1-4,CASRGQGDEKLFF,TGTGCCAGCAGGGGGCAGGGCGATGAAAAACTGTTTTTT
TRBV10-3,.,.,TRBJ1-2,CAISESTANNYGYTF,TGTGCCATCAGTGAGTCAACAGCCAATAACTATGGCTACACCTTC
TRBV28,TRBD1,.,TRBJ1-5,CASRRSGGQGQPQHF,TGTGCCAGCAGACGTTCAGGGGGGCAGGGACAGCCCCAGCATTTT
TRBV7-2,TRBD2,.,TRBJ2-1,CASSLGGEWGNEQFF,TGTGCCAGCAGCCTCGGGGGGGAATGGGGCAATGAGCAGTTCTTC
TRBV5-1,TRBD1,.,TRBJ1-1,CASSLKTGERAEAFF,TGCGCCAGCAGCTTAAAAACAGGGGAGAGAGCTGAAGCTTTCTTT
TRBV11-3,TRBD1,.,TRBJ1-1,CASSLGPRGATEAFF,TGTGCCAGCAGCTTAGGGCCCAGGGGGGCCACTGAAGCTTTCTTT
TRBV6-5,.,.,TRBJ1-6,CATTTHIGPLHF,TGTGCCACCACTACCCACATCGGACCCCTCCACTTT
TRBV5-1,TRBD1,.,TRBJ2-3,CASSARQGRRDTQYF,TGCGCCAGCAGCGCGCGACAGGGCCGCCGGGATACGCAGTATTTT
TRBV4-1,.,.,TRBJ1-6,CASSQLEGRNSPLHF,TGCGCCAGCAGCCAATTAGAGGGCAGAAATTCACCCCTCCACTTT
TRBV12-3/TRBV12-4,.,.,TRBJ2-2,CASSLRRTGELFF,TGTGCCAGCAGCCTTCGGAGGACCGGGGAGCTGTTTTTT
TRBV20-1,TRBD1,few,TRBJ2-7,CRAGTAYEQYF,TGCAGAGCCGGGACAGCCTACGAGCAGTACTTC
TRBV12-3/TRBV12-4,.,.,TRBJ2-1,CASSFLRDNEQFF,TGTGCCAGCAGTTTTCTGCGGGACAATGAGCAGTTCTTC
TRBV11-3,.,.,TRBJ2-3,CASSLGGRTDTQYF,TGTGCCAGCTCCCTGGGGGGGCGCACAGATACGCAGTATTTT
TRBV12-5,TRBD1,.,TRBJ2-1,CASGFGLPGQDYNEQFF,TGTGCTAGTGGTTTTGGCCTCCCGGGACAGGACTACAATGAGCAGTTCTTC
TRBV19,TRBD2,.,TRBJ2-3,CASSTGLAGADTQYF,TGTGCCAGTAGTACGGGACTAGCGGGAGCGGATACGCAGTATTTT
TRBV30,.,.,TRBJ1-1,CAWMYNMNTEAFF,TGTGCCTGGATGTACAACATGAACACTGAAGCTTTCTTT